Below are 21 T cell receptor beta chains sequenced from a single sample in a study of shared clonotypes between healthy human individuals (dated by TCRdb to 2020 to 2021). Library preparation used the immunoSEQ multiplex PCR assay. Sourced from immuneACCESS, this table was stored by TCRdb with only in-frame sequences that have V and J called. A share of the clones is absent; for the studies checked, an unresolved V gene accounts for under half, and the remainder has no known explanation. The sample data list more than 400,000 clones, and approximately 84% of these were observed just once. Together, the top ten hold about 13% of the sample. The sample was PBMCs. These receptors all stem from a woman between 40 and 50 years old in good health. Some clones in this sample may be carry-over from other donors' samples.

This clone has just one count. The chain links TRBV6-1 to TRBJ1-4; D ambiguous. This CDR3 region has 15 residues. V was pared by 0 bases and J by 3 bases, with 8 bases between. Per the germline V gene, CDR1 is MNHNS and CDR2 is SASEGT. In DNA form, the CDR3 reads TGTGCCAGCAGTGAAGCGAGCGGATCTAATGAAAAACTGTTTTTT. This codes for CASSEASGSNEKLFF.

This clone was picked up one time. It is likely a read error: a sequence one base away is far more abundant. The CDR3 end shows no conserved phenylalanine or tryptophan, and so a read error is likely. Different DNA sequences within this sample yield the same CDR3. V usage is TRBV25-1 and J usage is TRBJ1-1; the D gene is possibly TRBD1 (6 bases). The germline V gene encodes CDR1 MGHDK and CDR2 SYGVNS. V lost 5 bases and J lost 1, with 8 bases in between. The CDR3 contains 13 residues. The CDR3 loop reads CASSPRGNTEAFI. The CDR3 DNA reads as TGTGCCAGCAGTCCCAGGGGGAACACTGAAGCTTTCATT.

The chain couples TRBV7-9 to TRBJ1-2, with D perhaps matching TRBD1 (6 bases). Between the trimmed V and J ends, which lost 5 bases and 4 bases, there was a span of 11 bases. Germline V gene data show CDR1 as SEHNR and CDR2 as FQNEAQ (reference sequence). CDR3 length: 13 residues. DNA of the CDR3: TGTGCCAGCAGCCCCGACAGGCTCTATGGCTACACCTTC. Residues: CASSPDRLYGYTF.

The J gene is TRBJ2-2, the V gene TRBV15; possible D gene TRBD1, 6 bases. This CDR3 region has 19 residues. Looked up from germline, CDR1 is LNHNV and CDR2 is YYDKDF (reference sequence). The germline V and J ends were trimmed by 0 bases and 2 bases, with 19 bases remaining between them. CDR3 sequence reads: CATSRDSGQLSPNTGELFF. CDR3 sequence (DNA): TGTGCCACCAGCAGAGATTCAGGACAGCTTTCCCCCAACACCGGGGAGCTGTTTTTT.

This sequence joins TRBV7-2 and TRBJ2-6; D possibly corresponds to TRBD1 (5 bases). Germline V gene data show CDR1 as SGHTA and CDR2 as FQGNSA. The CDR3 spans 16 residues. V shed 4 bases and J shed 3 bases, with 13 bases lying between them. Written as DNA, the CDR3 is TGTGCCAGCAGCTCCGCCCTAGGGGATGGGGCCAACGTCCTGACTTTC. This sequence encodes CASSSALGDGANVLTF.

This chain uses TRBV4-2 with TRBJ1-4; D remains unclear. Trimming pared 0 bases from V and 11 bases from J, leaving 13 bases between. The CDR3 contains 14 residues. Germline values: CDR1 LGHNA, CDR2 YNFKEQ. CDR3 sequence reads: CASSQDQATTKLFF. The DNA of the CDR3 is TGTGCCAGCAGCCAAGATCAGGCCACGACTAAACTGTTTTTT.

The CDR3 nucleotides are TGTGCCAGTAGTACTAACAGGGCAACATACGAGCAGTACTTC. Its protein is CASSTNRATYEQYF. V usage is TRBV19 and J usage is TRBJ2-7; possible D gene TRBD1, 6 bases. The CDR3 runs 14 residues. From germline, CDR1 is LNHDA and CDR2 SQIVND (reference sequence). Trimming cost V 4 bases and J 4 bases, with 14 bases left between them.

This clone was seen a few times. A much larger clone is a single base away; this may be a read error. The J gene is TRBJ2-2, the V gene TRBV4-3, with TRBD1 matching 8 bases. CDR1 is LGHNA and CDR2 is YSLEER in the germline V gene. The CDR3 contains 18 residues. The DNA for the CDR3 is TGCGCCAGCGGCCAAGAGGAGACCAGGGGGCTAGGCACCGGGGAGCTGTTTTTT. Translating gives CASGQEETRGLGTGELFF.

For this clone: The sample contains more than one DNA sequence encoding this CDR3. The V gene is TRBV7-7, the J gene TRBJ1-1; D is ambiguous. V lost 5 bases and J lost 2, with 9 bases in between. This CDR3 is built from 13 residues. CDR1 is SSHAT, CDR2 FNYEAQ, per germline (reference sequence). This CDR3 is CASSPGPNTEAFF. DNA for the CDR3: TGTGCCAGCAGCCCCGGGCCAAACACTGAAGCTTTCTTT.

This clone was counted only a few times. A read error may be the cause here, since a much bigger clone is one base away. The chain employs TRBV7-3 and TRBJ2-7; 7 bases are shared with TRBD2. The CDR3 is 18 residues long. Germline V gives CDR1 SGHTA, CDR2 FQGTGA. The V segment lost 1 base and the J segment 4 bases; nucleotides outside the gene matches: 16. The CDR3 is CASSLNLGGLAVEYEQYF. CDR3 in DNA: TGTGCCAGCAGCTTAAATTTAGGTGGTCTAGCGGTAGAATACGAGCAGTACTTC.

The chain is built from TRBV10-3 and TRBJ2-1, with 9 bases that match TRBD2. Germline CDR1 is ENHRY and CDR2 is SYGVKD. The CDR3 is made up of 13 amino acids. The trim removed 10 bases at V and 2 bases at J, leaving 3 bases unmatched. The CDR3 protein is CATTSGTYNEQFF. The CDR3 DNA reads TGTGCCACGACTAGCGGAACCTACAATGAGCAGTTCTTC.

This clone occurred a few times. A read error may be the cause here, since a much bigger clone is one base away. The sample contains more than one DNA sequence encoding this CDR3. CDR3 bases: TGTGCCAGCAGCTTCGGACTAGCGGCTAACACCGGGGAGCTGTTTTTT. It codes for CASSFGLAANTGELFF. V usage is TRBV6-6 and J usage is TRBJ2-2; 10 nucleotides agree with TRBD2. Germline CDR1 and CDR2: MNHNY and SVGAGI (reference sequence). J gave up 2 bases and V 6 bases, and 6 bases lay outside the gene matches. The CDR3 runs 16 residues.

The rearrangement links TRBV10-3 to TRBJ1-5; 8 bases agree with TRBD1. This CDR3 has 14 residues. Looked up from germline, CDR1 is ENHRY and CDR2 is SYGVKD. The ends lost 6 bases at V and 7 bases at J; junction bases unmatched: 8. CDR3 protein: CAIREGQGGQPQHF. The CDR3 DNA sequence: TGTGCCATCAGAGAAGGACAGGGCGGGCAGCCCCAGCATTTT.

This chain joins TRBV2 and TRBJ2-1, with a weak D call TRBD2 (5 bases). Germline V CDR1 and CDR2: SNHLY, FYNNEI. Trimming shortened V by 4 bases and J by 7 bases, and 14 bases separated the two germline ends. The CDR3 spans 14 residues. The DNA of the CDR3 is TGTGCCAGCAGTGGAGCTAGCCAGAGTAATGAGCAGTTCTTC. This sequence encodes CASSGASQSNEQFF.

As regards this clone: This likely reflects a read error, since a far larger clone is one base away. Other nucleotide sequences from this sample produce the same CDR3. This chain joins TRBV9 and TRBJ1-2; no reliable D call. This CDR3 spans 13 amino acids. Trimming left V 0 bases short and J 8 bases short, with 11 bases between. The germline CDR1 and CDR2 sequences are SGDLS and YYNGEE. The CDR3 here is CASSVDRGYGYTF. In nucleotides, the CDR3 is TGTGCCAGCAGCGTAGACCGGGGATACGGCTACACCTTC.

The count of this clone is one. The chain is built from TRBV5-6 and TRBJ2-5; 8 bases fit TRBD2. CDR1 and CDR2 (germline): SGHDT, YYEEEE. The junction had 1 base not matched to a gene; V was cut back by 2 bases and J by 1 base. This CDR3 region has 14 residues. The CDR3 nucleotides read TGTGCCAGCAGCTTACTAGCGGTCCAAGAGACCCAGTACTTC. Translated, it gives CASSLLAVQETQYF.

This clone was seen at least ten times. The sample holds other DNA sequences that translate to the same CDR3. This rearrangement joins TRBV7-9 to TRBJ2-5; 10 nucleotides match TRBD2. The CDR3 loop spans 15 amino acids. Germline lookup yields CDR1 SEHNR and CDR2 FQNEAQ (reference sequence). Trimming took 2 bases from V and 5 from J; bases not matched to a gene: 5. This CDR3 is CASSLNLAGDETQYF. The CDR3 DNA follows: TGTGCCAGCAGCTTAAACCTAGCGGGAGATGAGACCCAGTACTTC.

In this sample, this clone turned up a few times. The V and J genes are TRBV29-1 and TRBJ2-3; D gene unclear. The V end lost 4 bases, the J end lost 3 bases, and 14 bases lay between the germline ends. Germline-derived CDR1 and CDR2 are SQVTM and ANQGSEA. The CDR3 spans 14 residues. The CDR3 coding sequence is TGCAGCGTTGGTTGGCAGGTACGGACAGATACGCAGTATTTT. Translation gives CSVGWQVRTDTQYF.

Details on this clone: This may come from a read error, since a much larger clone is one base off. The J gene is TRBJ2-1, the V gene TRBV9; 11 bases map to TRBD2. With V trimmed by 6 bases and J by 6 bases, 8 bases remained unmatched. This CDR3 has 15 amino acids. The germline gives CDR1 SGDLS, CDR2 YYNGEE. Here the CDR3 DNA reads TGTGCCAGCAATCTTAGCGGGAGGGCCGCCAATGAGCAGTTCTTC. Translated: CASNLSGRAANEQFF.

This clone occurred a few times. The chain recombines TRBV28 with TRBJ1-5, with 8 nucleotides matching TRBD1. The CDR3 is 14 amino acids. Per the germline V gene, CDR1 is MDHEN and CDR2 is SYDVKM. Unmatched junction bases numbered 10, after V lost 6 bases and J lost 9 bases. CDR3 bases: TGTGCCAGCAGGTCCGCAGGGGGCGAGGGGCCCCAGCATTTT. Its translation: CASRSAGGEGPQHF.

This clone has a single count. This chain links TRBV10-2 with TRBJ1-3; no clear D. Trimming took 2 bases from V and 3 from J, leaving 8 bases between them. Germline V gene sequence: CDR1 WSHSY, CDR2 SAAADI. The CDR3 totals 14 residues. The CDR3 DNA is TGCGCCAGCAGTGAGGGAGGTGTTGGAAACACCATATATTTT. It codes for CASSEGGVGNTIYF.